The next 6 T cell receptor beta chains were all read from a single sample in a study of T-cell memory formation after mild COVID-19. TCRdb reprocessed the 5' RACE reads with MiXCR, giving one entry per CDR3 protein. This table has some 350,000 distinct CDR3 sequences, more than 15% appearing once. The sequenced material came from PBMCs or a T cell subset sorted from them (not recorded which). These receptor sequences come from a man younger than 30 who had mild COVID-19 (a few samples of this study predate the infection). Cell type and time point are not known.

The rearrangement links TRBV7-9 to TRBJ2-7; D unclear. V lost 1 base to trimming and J lost 7 bases, with 17 bases between them. From germline, CDR1 is SEHNR and CDR2 FQNEAQ (reference sequence). The CDR3 runs to 15 residues. As DNA, the CDR3 is TGTGCCAGCAGCTTAGTGCTCTTCGAACTCGGTGAGCAGTACGTC. Protein product: CASSLVLFELGEQYV.

The CDR3 here is CASGQTLLGVAFF. The CDR3, as DNA: TGTGCCAGCGGTCAAACCCTACTCGGGGTGGCTTTCTTT. The gene calls are TRBV3-1 and TRBJ1-1; D call uncertain. There are 13 residues in the CDR3. The germline V gene has CDR1 LGHDT and CDR2 YNNKEL (reference sequence). V gave up 8 bases and J gave up 11 bases, with 21 bases separating them.

V and J are TRBV11-2 and TRBJ1-1; D gene ambiguous. Trimming took off 5 bases at V and 9 bases at J, with 13 bases between the two ends. The CDR3 runs to 12 residues. Per germline, CDR1 SGHAT and CDR2 FQNNGV. CDR3 in amino acids: CASSPMGSKAFF. The DNA for the CDR3 is TGTGCCAGCAGCCCGATGGGCAGCAAAGCTTTCTTT.

The J gene is TRBJ2-7, the V gene TRBV12-3 or TRBV12-4, with D perhaps matching TRBD1 (5 bases). Trimming removed 1 base at V and 2 bases at J, with 9 bases between. The CDR3 covers 14 residues. CDR3 loop: CASSLEGATYEQYF. The CDR3 region has the DNA TGTGCCAGCAGTTTAGAAGGGGCAACCTACGAGCAGTACTTC.

The rearrangement uses TRBV5-1 and TRBJ1-1; TRBD1 matches at 9 bases. The CDR3 loop spans 13 amino acids. Germline V gene lookup returns CDR1 SGHRS and CDR2 YFSETQ. The J segment lost 2 bases and the V segment lost 7 bases, leaving 3 bases of the junction unmatched. The CDR3 spells CASGTGSNTEAFF. The CDR3 DNA sequence: TGCGCCAGCGGGACAGGGTCCAACACTGAAGCTTTCTTT.

At least ten counts were recorded for this clonotype. The chain combines TRBV6-2 or TRBV6-3 with TRBJ1-5; D remains unclear. This CDR3 has 12 residues. Between the trimmed V and J ends, which lost 2 bases and 4 bases, there was a span of 3 bases. From germline, CDR1 is MNHEY and CDR2 SVGEGT. Here the CDR3 DNA reads TGTGCCAGCAGTTACCGAAATCAGCCCCAGCATTTT. Translating gives CASSYRNQPQHF.